This T cell receptor beta chain originates from a study of identical twins. This clonotype has more than one count but fewer than ten. Germline V CDR1 and CDR2: SGHTA, FQGTGA. The CDR3 is 13 residues long. V was clipped by 2 bases and J by 10 bases, with 12 bases between them. Template switching created a universal primer site, and the cDNA included unique molecular identifiers. Via MiXCR, TCRdb re-called the 5' RACE reads, giving one row per CDR3 protein. The table shows roughly 240,000 distinct CDR3 sequences, with 5.5% to 7% occurring only once. Separately, the same data were catalogued under a study of yellow fever vaccine responses in identical twins. That source adds: Twins' vaccine T cell responses reportedly seemed partly convergent and partly personalized.

The sequencing sample was made of memory (CD45RO+) T cells sorted from blood. This chain uses TRBV7-3 with TRBJ2-1; D is unresolved. The TCR originated in a woman aged 18-30 years in good health. CDR3 amino acids: CASSLGVEAEQFF. CDR3 coding DNA: TGTGCCAGCAGCTTAGGGGTTGAGGCGGAGCAGTTCTTC. The variable domain in full, completed from reference TRBV7-3 and TRBJ2-1, reads GAGVSQTPSNKVTEKGKYVELRCDPISGHTALYWYRQSLGQGPEFLIYFQGTGAADDSGLPNDRFFAVRPEGSVSTLKIQRTERGDSAVYLCASSLGVEAEQFFGPGTRLTVL.